The 28 T cell receptor beta chains listed next were all sequenced from one sample in a study of monozygotic twins with inflammatory bowel disease. TCRdb reworked the 5' RACE reads into one entry per CDR3 protein, no DNA. Reported are 150,000 to 200,000 distinct CDR3 sequences; the ten largest clones contain roughly 7%. Material: blood. The origin of the receptors is a human donor with ulcerative colitis or Crohn's disease, or a healthy co-twin of an affected twin (not recorded which).

The chain carries TRBV6-5 and TRBJ2-7. Germline V gene data show CDR1 as MNHEY and CDR2 as SVGAGI. The length of the CDR3 is 11 residues. CDR3 protein: CPSSFGYEQYF.

The CDR3 sequence is CASSLSPTDRGFGFATNEKLFF. The chain couples TRBV5-1 to TRBJ1-4; TCRdb selects TRBD1, and the lack of DNA leaves this call unchecked. The CDR3 runs 22 residues. CDR1 SGHRS and CDR2 YFSETQ come from the germline V gene.

This rearrangement joins TRBV15 to TRBJ1-2; as DNA is missing, the TRBD1 call by TCRdb cannot be tested. CDR1 is LNHNV and CDR2 is YYDKDF in the germline V gene (reference sequence). This CDR3 contains 15 residues. The chain's CDR3 is CATSRIRGATLGYTF.

The rearrangement joins TRBV5-1 to TRBJ2-2; without DNA, the TCRdb call of TRBD1 cannot be checked. The germline V gene has CDR1 SGHRS and CDR2 YFSETQ. This CDR3 region has 16 residues. CDR3 loop: CASSSPQQGNTGELFF.

The chain combines TRBV27 with TRBJ2-7; TCRdb calls TRBD2, which cannot be checked without DNA. Germline values: CDR1 MNHEY, CDR2 SMNVEV (reference sequence). This CDR3 is 15 amino acids long. CDR3 sequence: CASSPLAGGPSEQYF.

V and J are TRBV12-3 or TRBV12-4 and TRBJ1-1; with no DNA, the TCRdb D assignment of TRBD1 cannot be verified. CDR3 length: 14 amino acids. The CDR3 region is CASSLSGGRTEAFF.

The rearrangement uses TRBV3-1 and TRBJ1-1; there is no DNA to check the TCRdb D call of TRBD1. In germline, CDR1 is LGHDT, CDR2 YNNKEL (reference sequence). The CDR3 has 15 residues. CDR3 amino acids: CASSQGTGRITEAFF.

The genes are TRBV6-2 or TRBV6-3 and TRBJ2-4; TCRdb designates TRBD2, a call that cannot be tested without DNA. Germline values: CDR1 MNHEY, CDR2 SVGEGT. This CDR3 region has 19 residues. CDR3 region: CASSRGGISSGRGENIQYF.

The rearrangement uses TRBV12-3 or TRBV12-4 and TRBJ1-1. This CDR3 contains 14 residues. The CDR3 reads CASSFASVNTEAFF.

This chain joins TRBV28 and TRBJ2-1; TCRdb lists TRBD2, though no DNA is available to test this call. Germline V lookup: CDR1 MDHEN, CDR2 SYDVKM. The length of the CDR3 is 16 residues. This CDR3 reads CASKAGGPTSHNEQFF. Together with reference TRBV28 and TRBJ2-1, the CDR3 gives the full variable domain: DVKVTQSSRYLVKRTGEKVFLECVQDMDHENMFWYRQDPGLGLRLIYFSYDVKMKEKGDIPEGYSVSREKKERFSLILESASTNQTSMYLCASKAGGPTSHNEQFFGPGTRLTVL.

This sequence joins TRBV5-5 and TRBJ2-1. In germline, CDR1 is SGHKS, CDR2 YYEKEE (reference sequence). The CDR3 runs to 12 residues. The CDR3 sequence is CASRRTYNEQFF.

This CDR3 is CASSPSPAGATGELFF. The chain employs TRBV5-5 and TRBJ2-2; checking the TCRdb D call of TRBD1 is not possible without DNA. Germline V lookup: CDR1 SGHKS, CDR2 YYEKEE (reference sequence). This CDR3 has 16 residues.

The genes are TRBV10-2 and TRBJ1-1; TCRdb's D call, TRBD1, is unchecked because there is no DNA. From germline, CDR1 is WSHSY and CDR2 SAAADI. CDR3 size: 12 residues. The CDR3 reads CASTTVNTEAFF.

CDR3 sequence: CASTASGLAETVPSTDTQYF. J is TRBJ2-3 and V is TRBV3-1; the TCRdb call, TRBD2, lacks DNA for checking. The CDR3 runs to 20 residues. The germline gives CDR1 LGHDT, CDR2 YNNKEL (reference sequence).

The chain links TRBV18 to TRBJ1-1; TCRdb's assignment of TRBD1 cannot be checked, as there is no DNA. The germline gives CDR1 KGHSH, CDR2 LQKENI. The CDR3 spans 16 residues. The CDR3 reads CASSPQMTGPNTEAFF.

The CDR3 spells CSVPGGTATNYGYTF. This rearrangement joins TRBV29-1 to TRBJ1-2; TCRdb's D call, TRBD1, is unchecked because there is no DNA. CDR1 SQVTM and CDR2 ANQGSEA come from the germline V gene. CDR3 length: 15 amino acids.

The rearrangement joins TRBV5-1 to TRBJ1-2; without DNA, the TCRdb call of TRBD1 cannot be checked. Germline CDR1 reads SGHRS; CDR2 reads YFSETQ. This CDR3 contains 14 residues. CDR3 residues: CASSLLDNNYGYTF.

This chain connects TRBV3-1 to TRBJ2-7. Germline V lookup: CDR1 LGHDT, CDR2 YNNKEL (reference sequence). There are 11 residues in the CDR3. The CDR3 reads CASSQVSEQYF.

The rearrangement uses TRBV30 and TRBJ1-1. The CDR3 has 14 residues. Per the germline V gene, CDR1 is GTSNPN and CDR2 is SVGIG (reference sequence). The CDR3 here is CAWSVGRVNTEAFF. Looking up the rest from reference TRBV30 and TRBJ1-1 gives the full variable domain: SQTIHQWPATLVQPVGSPLSLECTVEGTSNPNLYWYRQAAGRGLQLLFYSVGIGQISSEVPQNLSASRPQDRQFILSSKKLLLSDSGFYLCAWSVGRVNTEAFFGQGTRLTVV.

The V call is TRBV5-1, the J call TRBJ2-3. Germline V gene data show CDR1 as SGHRS and CDR2 as YFSETQ. The CDR3 runs 12 residues. The CDR3 sequence is CASSPIGDTQYF.

This chain's CDR3 is CASSATGTYGYTF. This chain connects TRBV27 to TRBJ1-2; the TCRdb call, TRBD1, lacks DNA for checking. The CDR3 totals 13 residues. Germline values: CDR1 MNHEY, CDR2 SMNVEV (reference sequence).

This sequence joins TRBV5-1 and TRBJ2-7; TCRdb selects TRBD2, and the lack of DNA leaves this call unchecked. This CDR3 is 15 amino acids long. CDR1 is SGHRS, CDR2 YFSETQ, per germline. CDR3 region: CASSLDSGTIYEQYF.

This rearrangement joins TRBV7-2 to TRBJ1-1; the TRBD1 assignment by TCRdb is unverifiable without DNA. The germline CDR1 and CDR2 sequences are SGHTA and FQGNSA. CDR3 length: 17 residues. CDR3 in amino acids: CASSLMGEGQENTEAFF.

CDR3 loop: CASSPRQGAGTEAFF. This rearrangement joins TRBV5-1 to TRBJ1-1; TCRdb names TRBD1, which stays unverified in the absence of DNA. From germline, CDR1 is SGHRS and CDR2 YFSETQ. This CDR3 contains 15 residues.

The chain recombines TRBV14 with TRBJ2-7; the D call of TRBD1 rests on TCRdb alone, since no DNA is present to check it. The germline CDR1 and CDR2 sequences are SGHDN and FVKESK. The CDR3 totals 14 residues. CDR3 sequence: CASSLGQGRYEQYF.

Here the CDR3 reads CASSPPPYQETQYF. The rearrangement joins TRBV18 to TRBJ2-5. The CDR3 runs to 14 residues. Germline V CDR1 and CDR2: KGHSH, LQKENI.

This chain uses TRBV27 with TRBJ2-2. CDR1 is MNHEY and CDR2 is SMNVEV in the germline V gene (reference sequence). This CDR3 comprises 13 residues. The CDR3 spells CASSRIGRGELFF.

This chain links TRBV30 with TRBJ2-4. The CDR3 is 12 residues long. The germline V gene encodes CDR1 GTSNPN and CDR2 SVGIG (reference sequence). The chain's CDR3 is CTWGLAKNIQYF.